Following are 19 T cell receptor beta chains from one sample sequenced in a study of Graves' ophthalmopathy and Graves' hyperthyroidism. Amplified material comprised TCR beta CDR3 regions derived from RNA transcripts. The first round was an RT-PCR with HTBI primers, and the second round was a multiplex PCR. TCRdb used MiXCR to reprocess the multiplex PCR reads, holding one entry per CDR3 protein. Of hundreds of thousands of distinct CDR3 sequences in the sample, under 50% were seen once. The material sequenced was peripheral blood. These receptors all come from an adult man with Graves' ophthalmopathy.

The rearrangement links TRBV9 to TRBJ1-2; perhaps TRBD1 as D (6 bases). The germline V gene has CDR1 SGDLS and CDR2 YYNGEE. Trimming left V 5 bases short and J 3 bases short, with 17 bases between. The CDR3 runs 15 residues. CDR3 bases: TGTGCCAGCAGAGCTAGCAGGGGACGGGACTATGGCTACACCTTC. This translates into CASRASRGRDYGYTF. The full variable domain, completed using reference TRBV9 and TRBJ1-2, is DSGVTQTPKHLITATGQRVTLRCSPRSGDLSVYWYQQSLDQGLQFLIQYYNGEERAKGNILERFSAQQFPDLHSELNLSSLELGDSALYFCASRASRGRDYGYTFGSGTRLTVV.

This clonotype was counted only a few times. This chain connects TRBV5-1 to TRBJ1-5; D is possibly TRBD1 (5 bases). The CDR3 sequence is 14 residues long. Germline V gives CDR1 SGHRS, CDR2 YFSETQ. Trimming stripped 6 bases from V and 5 bases from J, with 15 bases between. The CDR3 DNA reads TGCGCCAGCACCCCTAACCCGGGGGATCAGCCCCAGCATTTT. Translated, it gives CASTPNPGDQPQHF.

A word on this clonotype: The final CDR3 position lacks the conserved phenylalanine or tryptophan, pointing to a likely read error. The chain joins TRBV7-8 to TRBJ1-5; the D is unclear. The CDR3 extends over 12 amino acids. Germline CDR1 and CDR2: SGHVS and FQNEAQ. V shed 8 bases and J shed 2 bases, with 7 bases lying between them. The CDR3 DNA sequence: TGTGCCAGCCGCACCGGCAATCAGCCCCAGCATATT. Translated, it gives CASRTGNQPQHI.

In this sample, this clonotype turned up a few times. V is TRBV25-1 and J is TRBJ2-1; 7 bases agree with TRBD2. This CDR3 is built from 14 residues. V shed 1 base, J shed 4 bases, and the junction held 1 base outside the gene matches. Germline V gives CDR1 MGHDK, CDR2 SYGVNS. CDR3 amino acids: CASSESGRYNEQFF. Here the CDR3 DNA reads TGTGCCAGCAGTGAATCCGGGAGGTACAATGAGCAGTTCTTC.

This clonotype was observed many times. The DNA of the CDR3 is TGTGCCAGCAGCTTCTGGACAGGGGGTGACACTGAAGCTTTCTTT. Its protein is CASSFWTGGDTEAFF. This chain connects TRBV11-2 to TRBJ1-1; 10 bases line up with TRBD1. This CDR3 region has 15 residues. Germline CDR1 SGHAT, CDR2 FQNNGV. V lost 3 bases, J lost 3 bases, and 4 bases stayed unmatched.

This clonotype was picked up many times. The CDR3 DNA reads as TGTGCCAGCAGCACGGACAGTTACGAGCAGTACTTC. Translation: CASSTDSYEQYF. The chain couples TRBV12-3 or TRBV12-4 to TRBJ2-7; D possibly corresponds to TRBD1 (6 bases). The CDR3 is 12 amino acids. V lost 6 bases, J lost 4 bases, and 10 bases lay in between.

About this clonotype: A much larger clone lies one base from this, so it may be a read error. The missing conserved phenylalanine or tryptophan at the end of this CDR3 makes a read error likely. The V call is TRBV7-2, the J call TRBJ2-5, with no clear D. The germline CDR1 and CDR2 sequences are SGHTA and FQGNSA. V lost 3 bases, J lost 5 bases, and 19 bases lay in between. CDR3 length: 16 residues. Here the CDR3 DNA reads TGTGCCAGCAGCTTCCGTCTGGACCCAAGGCGTGAGACCCAGTACCTC. As protein: CASSFRLDPRRETQYL.

The chain has TRBV15 and TRBJ2-2, with D possibly being TRBD2 (5 bases). CDR1 is LNHNV, CDR2 YYDKDF, per germline (reference sequence). The V and J ends lost 0 bases and 3 bases respectively, with 20 bases between them. The CDR3 is made up of 19 amino acids. The CDR3 here is CATSREAAGIARYTGELFF. The CDR3 DNA is TGTGCCACCAGCAGAGAGGCGGCCGGAATAGCGCGATACACCGGGGAGCTGTTTTTT.

The rearrangement joins TRBV20-1 to TRBJ1-1; D call uncertain. Germline-derived CDR1 and CDR2 are DFQATT and SNEGSKA (reference sequence). The CDR3 spans 10 residues. Trimming took 3 bases from V and 8 from J, leaving 7 bases between them. The CDR3: CSARSPEAFF. The CDR3 DNA is TGCAGTGCTAGGTCTCCGGAAGCTTTCTTT.

This chain connects TRBV10-3 to TRBJ2-7; no clear D. Per the germline V gene, CDR1 is ENHRY and CDR2 is SYGVKD. The CDR3 has 15 residues. V was trimmed by 5 bases and J by 2 bases, leaving 16 bases between them. The CDR3 DNA reads as TGTGCCATCAGTTACTCGACGGAAAACACCTACGAGCAGTACTTC. The encoded protein is CAISYSTENTYEQYF.

In this sample, this clonotype turned up many times. The chain couples TRBV6-5 to TRBJ1-5; D not resolved. Between the trimmed V and J ends, which lost 8 bases and 4 bases, there was a span of 12 bases. Germline V CDR1 and CDR2: MNHEY, SVGAGI. This CDR3 has 13 residues. The CDR3 loop reads CASGSPGNQPQHF. CDR3 nucleotide sequence: TGTGCCAGCGGATCCCCGGGGAATCAGCCCCAGCATTTT.

The chain uses TRBV10-1 and TRBJ2-7; TRBD2 is a possible D gene (6 bases). Germline V gives CDR1 WNHNN, CDR2 SYGVQD (reference sequence). The CDR3 sequence is 15 residues long. Between the trimmed V and J ends, which lost 0 bases and 7 bases, there was a span of 16 bases. The CDR3 spells CASSESYRRDGEQYF. CDR3 in DNA: TGCGCCAGCAGTGAGTCGTACCGGAGGGACGGAGAGCAGTACTTC.

This chain uses TRBV3-1 with TRBJ1-6; D is unresolved. Germline CDR1 LGHDT, CDR2 YNNKEL (reference sequence). V was pared by 2 bases and J by 3 bases, with 5 bases between. The CDR3 contains 14 residues. The CDR3 sequence is CASSQRVYNSPLHF. CDR3 sequence (DNA): TGTGCCAGCAGCCAAAGAGTCTATAATTCACCCCTCCACTTT.

This clonotype was counted at least ten times. This chain joins TRBV11-2 and TRBJ2-2, with TRBD2 identical over 12 bases. The CDR3 extends over 15 amino acids. Germline loops: CDR1 SGHAT, CDR2 FQNNGV. With 5 bases clipped from V and 4 bases from J, the junction kept 2 bases outside the gene matches. CDR3 nucleotides: TGTGCCAGCAGCATGACTAGCGGGAGCACCGGGGAGCTGTTTTTT. Translating it yields CASSMTSGSTGELFF.

The V gene is TRBV6-6, the J gene TRBJ2-5; possible D gene TRBD2, 6 bases. The V end lost 6 bases, the J end lost 13 bases, and 9 bases lay between the germline ends. Germline CDR1 reads MNHNY; CDR2 reads SVGAGI (reference sequence). This CDR3 has 9 amino acids. As DNA, the CDR3 is TGTGCCAGCAGCCCCGGGGGGTACTTC. Its translation is CASSPGGYF.

This chain joins TRBV25-1 and TRBJ2-7; 9 nucleotides align to TRBD2. CDR3 size: 15 residues. CDR1 and CDR2 (germline): MGHDK, SYGVNS. Unmatched junction bases numbered 10, after V lost 6 bases and J lost 4 bases. The CDR3 DNA follows: TGTGCCAGCAGCGGGGTGCCGGGACTAGCTTACGAGCAGTACTTC. Its translation: CASSGVPGLAYEQYF.

The chain joins TRBV29-1 to TRBJ2-5; D may correspond to TRBD1 or TRBD2 (5 bases each). V shed 8 bases and J shed 0 bases, with 13 bases lying between them. This CDR3 comprises 13 residues. Germline CDR1 SQVTM, CDR2 ANQGSEA. CDR3 DNA sequence: TGCAGCTTAGACGGGGCGTACCAAGAGACCCAGTACTTC. This encodes CSLDGAYQETQYF.

This chain links TRBV7-9 with TRBJ2-6; 7 bases agree with TRBD1. The CDR3 runs to 16 residues. The germline CDR1 and CDR2 sequences are SEHNR and FQNEAQ (reference sequence). The J segment lost 4 bases and the V segment lost 1 base, leaving 4 bases of the junction unmatched. The CDR3 sequence: CASSLDRGWGANVLTF. The DNA of the CDR3 is TGTGCCAGCAGCTTAGACAGGGGATGGGGGGCCAACGTCCTGACTTTC.

This clonotype showed up just once. The chain employs TRBV12-3 or TRBV12-4 and TRBJ2-3, with TRBD2 matching 7 bases. This CDR3 is 16 amino acids long. V gave up 1 base and J gave up 4 bases; unmatched junction bases: 8. CDR3 DNA: TGTGCCAGCAGTTTAGGAGGGGAGGGCAGGGCAGATACGCAGTATTTT. The encoded protein is CASSLGGEGRADTQYF.